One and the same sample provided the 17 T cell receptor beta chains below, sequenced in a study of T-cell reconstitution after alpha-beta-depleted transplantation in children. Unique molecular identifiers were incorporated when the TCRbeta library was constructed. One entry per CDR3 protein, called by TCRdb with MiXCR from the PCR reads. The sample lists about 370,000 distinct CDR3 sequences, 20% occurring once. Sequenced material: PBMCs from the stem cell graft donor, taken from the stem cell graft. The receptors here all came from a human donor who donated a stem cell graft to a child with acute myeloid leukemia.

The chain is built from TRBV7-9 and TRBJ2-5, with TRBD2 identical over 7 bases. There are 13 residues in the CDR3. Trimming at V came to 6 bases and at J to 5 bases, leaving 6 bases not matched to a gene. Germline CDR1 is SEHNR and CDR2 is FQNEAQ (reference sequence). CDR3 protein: CASRKDGRETQYF. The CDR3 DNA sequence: TGTGCCAGCAGAAAGGACGGGAGGGAGACCCAGTACTTC.

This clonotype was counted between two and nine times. This chain's CDR3 is CASSFSAANTEAFF. The CDR3 coding sequence is TGTGCCAGCAGTTTTAGCGCTGCTAACACTGAAGCTTTCTTT. The gene calls are TRBV12-3 or TRBV12-4 and TRBJ1-1; no clear D gene. V lost 3 bases to trimming and J lost 2 bases, with 10 bases between them. CDR3 length: 14 amino acids.

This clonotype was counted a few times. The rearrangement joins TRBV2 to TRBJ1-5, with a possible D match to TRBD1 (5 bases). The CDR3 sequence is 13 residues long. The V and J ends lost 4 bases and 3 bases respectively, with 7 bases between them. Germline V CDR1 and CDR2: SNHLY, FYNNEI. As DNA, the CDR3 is TGTGCCAGCAGTGCAGGGTACAATCAGCCCCAGCATTTT. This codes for CASSAGYNQPQHF.

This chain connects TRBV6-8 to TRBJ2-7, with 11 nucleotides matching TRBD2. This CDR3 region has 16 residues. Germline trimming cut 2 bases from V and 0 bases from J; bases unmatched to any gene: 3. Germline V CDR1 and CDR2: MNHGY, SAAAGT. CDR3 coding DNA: TGTGCCAGCAGTTACCGCACTAGCGGGAGCTCCTACGAGCAGTACTTC. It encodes CASSYRTSGSSYEQYF.

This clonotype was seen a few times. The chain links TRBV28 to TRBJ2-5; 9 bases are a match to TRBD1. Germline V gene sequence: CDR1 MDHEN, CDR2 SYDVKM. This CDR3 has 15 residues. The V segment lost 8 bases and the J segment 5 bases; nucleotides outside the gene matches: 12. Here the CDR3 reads CASLMGTGPGETQYF. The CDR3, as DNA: TGTGCCAGCCTGATGGGGACAGGGCCGGGGGAGACCCAGTACTTC.

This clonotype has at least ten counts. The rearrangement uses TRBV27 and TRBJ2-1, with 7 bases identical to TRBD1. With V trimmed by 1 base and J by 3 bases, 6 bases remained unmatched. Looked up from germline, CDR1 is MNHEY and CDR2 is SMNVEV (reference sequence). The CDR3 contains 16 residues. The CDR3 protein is CASSLYRGDLYNEQFF. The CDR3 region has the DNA TGTGCCAGCAGTTTATACAGGGGCGATCTCTACAATGAGCAGTTCTTC.

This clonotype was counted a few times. CDR3 region: CASSQDSGGDEQFF. The DNA for the CDR3 is TGTGCCAGCAGCCAAGATTCGGGAGGCGATGAGCAGTTCTTC. The chain uses TRBV4-2 and TRBJ2-1; 7 positions agree with TRBD2. The junction had 4 bases not matched to a gene; V was cut back by 0 bases and J by 8 bases. The CDR3 has 14 residues. Per the germline V gene, CDR1 is LGHNA and CDR2 is YNFKEQ.

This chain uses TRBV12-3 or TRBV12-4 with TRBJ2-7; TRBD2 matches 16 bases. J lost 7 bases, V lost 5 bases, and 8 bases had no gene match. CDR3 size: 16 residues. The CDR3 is CASSPGTSGRAEEQYF. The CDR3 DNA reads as TGTGCCAGCAGTCCCGGGACTAGCGGGAGGGCGGAGGAGCAGTACTTC.

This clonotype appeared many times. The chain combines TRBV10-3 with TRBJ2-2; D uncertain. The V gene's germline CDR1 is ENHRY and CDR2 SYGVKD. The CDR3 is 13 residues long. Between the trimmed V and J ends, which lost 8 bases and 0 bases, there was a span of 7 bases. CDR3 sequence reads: CAIGKTNTGELFF. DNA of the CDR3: TGTGCCATCGGCAAGACGAACACCGGGGAGCTGTTTTTT.

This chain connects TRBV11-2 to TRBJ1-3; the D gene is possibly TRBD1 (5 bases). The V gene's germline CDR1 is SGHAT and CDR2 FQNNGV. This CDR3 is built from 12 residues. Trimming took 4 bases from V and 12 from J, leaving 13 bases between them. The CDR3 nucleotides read TGTGCCAGCAGCTGGACAATGTTTGGCATATATTTT. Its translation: CASSWTMFGIYF.

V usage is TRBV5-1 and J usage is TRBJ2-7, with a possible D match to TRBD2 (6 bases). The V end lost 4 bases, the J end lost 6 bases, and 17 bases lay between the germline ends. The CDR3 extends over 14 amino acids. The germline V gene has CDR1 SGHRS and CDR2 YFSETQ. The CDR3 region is CASSPRDDISEQYF. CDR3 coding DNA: TGCGCCAGCAGCCCGCGGGACGACATCAGCGAGCAGTACTTC.

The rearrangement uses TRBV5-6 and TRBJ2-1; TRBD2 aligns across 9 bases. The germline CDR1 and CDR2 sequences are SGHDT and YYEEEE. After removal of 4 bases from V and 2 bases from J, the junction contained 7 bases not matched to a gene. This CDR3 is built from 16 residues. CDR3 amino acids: CASSPPGLAAYNEQFF. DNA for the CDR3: TGTGCCAGCAGCCCACCGGGACTAGCAGCCTACAATGAGCAGTTCTTC.

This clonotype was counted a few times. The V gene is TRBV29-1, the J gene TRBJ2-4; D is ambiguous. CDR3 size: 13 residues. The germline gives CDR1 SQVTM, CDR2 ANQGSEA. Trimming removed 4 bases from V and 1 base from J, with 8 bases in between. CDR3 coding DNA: TGCAGCGTTGCCCCAAGTGCCAAAAACATTCAGTACTTC. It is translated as CSVAPSAKNIQYF.

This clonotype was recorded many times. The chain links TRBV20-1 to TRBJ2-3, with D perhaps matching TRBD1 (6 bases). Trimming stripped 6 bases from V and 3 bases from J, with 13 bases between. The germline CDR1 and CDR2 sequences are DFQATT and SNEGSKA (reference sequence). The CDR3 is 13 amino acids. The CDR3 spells CSARQVRTDTQYF. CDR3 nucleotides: TGCAGTGCCCGACAGGTCCGGACAGATACGCAGTATTTT.

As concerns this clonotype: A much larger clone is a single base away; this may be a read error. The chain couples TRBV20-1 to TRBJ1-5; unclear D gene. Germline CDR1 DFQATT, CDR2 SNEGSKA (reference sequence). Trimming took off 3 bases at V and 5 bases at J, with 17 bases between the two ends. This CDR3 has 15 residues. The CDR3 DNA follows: TGCAGTGCTAGGACCTTTTCAGCGGCATATCAGCCCCAGCATTTT. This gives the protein CSARTFSAAYQPQHF.

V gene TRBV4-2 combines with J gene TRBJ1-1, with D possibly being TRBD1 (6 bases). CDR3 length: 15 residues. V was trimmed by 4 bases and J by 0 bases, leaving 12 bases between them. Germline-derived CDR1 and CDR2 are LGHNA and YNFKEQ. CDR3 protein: CASSLRDNLNTEAFF. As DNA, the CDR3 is TGTGCCAGCAGCCTACGGGACAATTTGAACACTGAAGCTTTCTTT.

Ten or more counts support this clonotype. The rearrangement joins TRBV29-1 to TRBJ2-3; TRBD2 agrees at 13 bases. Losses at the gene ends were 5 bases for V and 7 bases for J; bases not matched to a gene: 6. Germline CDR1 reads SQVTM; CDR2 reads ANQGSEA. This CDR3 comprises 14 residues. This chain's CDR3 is CSVPGTSGTYTQYF. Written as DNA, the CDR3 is TGCAGCGTTCCCGGGACTAGCGGGACTTATACGCAGTATTTT.